The 13 T cell receptor beta chains presented below share a single source sample, sequenced in a study of graft-versus-host responses after intestinal transplantation (dated by TCRdb to the early 2020s). Library creation used the immunoSEQ multiplex PCR assay. The clones in this table, taken by TCRdb from immuneACCESS, are in-frame only. Not every clone is retained; where verified, under half of the shortfall comes from an unresolved V gene, and the cause of the rest is unknown. For this sample there are under 150,000 clones; around 95% appear just once. The ten most abundant clones make up over 2.5% of the sample. These receptors are not linked to any known antigen. Reading the label with the study, this specimen's time point is: cells obtained before transplantation from donor or recipient. The specimen comprised unstimulated CD8+ T cells sorted from spleen or lymph node cells, sampled before intestinal transplant. The receptor set was obtained from a human donor who received an intestinal transplant.

The rearrangement uses TRBV4-1 and TRBJ2-3; 7 bases line up with TRBD1. The length of the CDR3 is 15 residues. The trim removed 5 bases at V and 3 bases at J, leaving 8 bases unmatched. Germline CDR1 MGHRA, CDR2 YSYEKL. The CDR3 here is CASSEAGGVTDTQYF. The DNA of the CDR3 is TGCGCCAGCAGCGAAGCAGGGGGAGTTACAGATACGCAGTATTTT.

The chain has TRBV18 and TRBJ1-1; TRBD1 is a possible D gene (6 bases). Trimming pared 8 bases from V and 1 base from J, leaving 17 bases between. The CDR3 covers 15 residues. Germline V CDR1 and CDR2: KGHSH, LQKENI. The CDR3: CASAREDRENTEAFF. As DNA, the CDR3 is TGTGCCAGCGCGCGCGAGGACAGAGAGAACACTGAAGCTTTCTTT.

The J gene is TRBJ2-1, the V gene TRBV28; no definite D call. Trimming took off 5 bases at V and 7 bases at J, with 9 bases between the two ends. The CDR3 loop spans 12 amino acids. In germline, CDR1 is MDHEN, CDR2 SYDVKM. CDR3 DNA sequence: TGTGCCAGCAGTCCCTCTTGGAATGAGCAGTTCTTC. Translating it yields CASSPSWNEQFF.

The chain recombines TRBV20-1 with TRBJ2-1; no reliable D call. The CDR3 contains 9 residues. Germline-derived CDR1 and CDR2 are DFQATT and SNEGSKA (reference sequence). The V gene lost 5 bases and the J gene lost 9 bases, with 5 bases spanning the gap. The CDR3 spells CSARAEQFF. The CDR3 DNA reads TGCAGTGCTCGGGCTGAGCAGTTCTTC.

J is TRBJ2-7 and V is TRBV7-6; 7 bases fit TRBD2. This CDR3 has 13 amino acids. In germline, CDR1 is SGHVS, CDR2 FNYEAQ. The J segment lost 6 bases and the V segment lost 0 bases, leaving 2 bases of the junction unmatched. The CDR3 is CASSLARGSEQYF. CDR3 in DNA: TGTGCCAGCAGCTTAGCGCGGGGGAGCGAGCAGTACTTC.

This rearrangement joins TRBV14 to TRBJ2-5; D is uncertain. The J call is uncertain, as TRBJ2-7 better fits the DNA end. CDR1 and CDR2 from the germline V gene are SGHDN and FVKESK. The CDR3 has 12 amino acids. CDR3 in amino acids: CASSQVTYEQYF. The CDR3 DNA reads TGTGCCAGCAGCCAAGTCACCTACGAGCAGTACTTC.

This sequence joins TRBV7-6 and TRBJ2-1; 8 nucleotides agree with TRBD2. Germline V gene lookup returns CDR1 SGHVS and CDR2 FNYEAQ. V lost 3 bases to trimming and J lost 0 bases; unmatched junction nucleotides: 7. The CDR3 has 17 amino acids. As DNA, the CDR3 is TGTGCCAGCAGCTTGCTAGCGGGCAGGAGCTCCTACAATGAGCAGTTCTTC. It yields the protein CASSLLAGRSSYNEQFF.

The chain combines TRBV30 with TRBJ2-1; TRBD1 agrees at 8 bases. Germline V lookup: CDR1 GTSNPN, CDR2 SVGIG (reference sequence). The trim removed 0 bases at V and 4 bases at J, leaving 5 bases unmatched. The CDR3 extends over 15 amino acids. The CDR3 DNA is TGTGCCTGGAGTGTTTCCGGACAGGGTTACAATGAGCAGTTCTTC. Its translation is CAWSVSGQGYNEQFF.

The chain is built from TRBV27 and TRBJ2-1; the match to TRBD2 covers 8 bases. CDR3 length: 14 amino acids. The trim removed 8 bases at V and 2 bases at J, leaving 5 bases unmatched. In germline, CDR1 is MNHEY, CDR2 SMNVEV (reference sequence). The CDR3 sequence is CASHMTSAYNEQFF. The CDR3 DNA reads TGTGCCAGCCATATGACTAGCGCCTACAATGAGCAGTTCTTC.

DNA of the CDR3: TGCGCCAGCAGCCAAGACGGTAACTATGGCTACACCTTC. Protein sequence: CASSQDGNYGYTF. This chain links TRBV4-3 with TRBJ1-2; D remains unclear. V was clipped by 0 bases and J by 1 base, with 3 bases between them. There are 13 residues in the CDR3. Germline V gene data show CDR1 as LGHNA and CDR2 as YSLEER.

CDR3 protein: CASSRDRANEQFF. The CDR3 nucleotides read TGTGCCAGCAGCAGGGACAGGGCCAATGAGCAGTTCTTC. V usage is TRBV7-6 and J usage is TRBJ2-1; TRBD1 agrees at 9 bases. Trimming at V came to 5 bases and at J to 6 bases, leaving 2 bases not matched to a gene. Germline lookup yields CDR1 SGHVS and CDR2 FNYEAQ. The length of the CDR3 is 13 residues.

This clone has a single count. The gene calls are TRBV27 and TRBJ1-3; D is undetermined. This CDR3 region has 15 residues. The V end was cut by 5 bases, the J end by 4 bases, with 15 bases between. Germline CDR1 MNHEY, CDR2 SMNVEV (reference sequence). The CDR3 spells CASSTHPWPGNTIYF. CDR3 DNA sequence: TGTGCCAGCAGTACCCATCCATGGCCGGGAAACACCATATATTTT.

This chain joins TRBV4-2 and TRBJ2-1; 9 nucleotides line up with TRBD2. J gave up 9 bases and V 1 base, and 10 bases lay outside the gene matches. The germline gives CDR1 LGHNA, CDR2 YNFKEQ. CDR3 length equals 16 residues. CDR3 DNA sequence: TGTGCCAGCAGCCAAGCCCGAGCGGGAGGTAGGAGTGAGCAGTTCTTC. It translates to CASSQARAGGRSEQFF.